Sequencing of this TCR beta chain was carried out in a study of T cells in Graves' hyperthyroidism and ophthalmopathy (dated by TCRdb to about 2019). Turning to the overall study: Peripheral blood was collected at initial diagnosis, before any treatment. The roughly 90 discovery patients were divided at random into training and test sets in a 7:3 ratio. The study also compared thyroid tissue and blood T-cell repertoires from about six Graves' hyperthyroidism patients. Prospective prediction of ophthalmopathy was tested in an independent validation cohort of 18 to 20 hyperthyroidism patients and 15 to 17 patients who later progressed to ophthalmopathy. TCR V-J signatures able to tell the groups apart were searched for in a discovery cohort of 100 patients, of whom 43 had Graves' ophthalmopathy and roughly 57 had stable Graves' hyperthyroidism. After sampling, hyperthyroidism patients received methimazole starting at 30 mg daily, and ophthalmopathy patients received high-dose intravenous methylprednisolone. The paper reports TCR Vbeta CDR3 sequencing of more than 120 peripheral blood samples: 40 or so ophthalmopathy, approximately 74 hyperthyroidism and about 17 progressor patients. Study-wide findings and limitations: In validation, progression to ophthalmopathy was predicted by the model with roughly 69% sensitivity and around 75% specificity, a median of roughly 6.4 months before onset. Most expanded thyroid clonotypes (frequency above 0.001) were also found in blood, which suggests that blood repertoires may mirror thyroid immune responses. A 13 V-J signature model separated ophthalmopathy from stable hyperthyroidism, with about 90% sensitivity and about 81% specificity in cross-validation and 80%/75% in testing. No statistical method was used to fix the sample size in advance, and group allocation was not hidden from the investigators.

The TCR beta CDR3 regions were amplified from RNA transcripts. The TCR CDR3 was subjected to a first round of RT-PCR using the HTBI primer set and the Qiagen OneStep RT-PCR kit. A second multiplex PCR round built the libraries, followed by size selection and purification. Libraries were sequenced paired-end with 100 bp reads on an Illumina HiSeq2000. For the original study's pipeline: Raw data were processed with SOAPnuke, discarding reads with adapters, uncalled bases, mean Phred below 15, or no exact constant-primer or identifier match. COPE v1.2.5 was used to merge high-quality paired reads, and clonotypes were defined as unique nucleotide sequences. MiTCR v1.1 was used to align clonotypes to the IMGT TRBV, TRBD and TRBJ reference segments. Analysis was restricted to V-J combinations with a frequency above 0.0001, which covered approximately 99% of repertoires. A TCS score was defined as the ratio between F50 (clonal expansion) and ExV (chaos), using BLOSUM62-based TCRdist between CDR3 peptides within each V-J. Welch's t-statistics and random forest reduced several hundred V-J features to 13, which were used in a naive Bayes classifier (R e1071). TCRdb trimmed public reads at Q25 via fastp, called clones via MiXCR and kept in-frame beta chains. Every entry covers one CDR3 protein and lists the most common genes and DNA from its rows. TCRdb assigned the V and J calls; the authors' analysis was not used. For this sample the table gives roughly 180,000 distinct CDR3 sequences, of which more than 15% were detected only once. The biggest ten clones account for 25% to 30% of the sample.

Via the germline V gene (reference sequence), CDR1 is SEHNR and CDR2 FQNEAQ. The CDR3 runs 13 residues from the cysteine to the phenylalanine. Only the CDR3 portion is preserved as DNA: 39 bases, with reading frame beginning at the first base. Trimming accounts for 5 bases at V and 3 bases at J, while the number of junction bases matched to no gene is 4. The table lists this clonotype with many counts. The clone's antigen remains unknown. Qualities for individual bases were not recorded, and no much larger clone is one base off. Stable Graves' hyperthyroidism was defined as no progression to ophthalmopathy during 18 months of follow-up. Hyperthyroidism patients were newly diagnosed, with disease duration under 2 months, and aged 18 to 65 years. Exclusion was applied to patients with uncontrolled infections, other autoimmune diseases, pregnancy or lactation. Diagnoses were established on the basis of clinical symptoms, serum thyroxine and TRAb, thyroid ultrasound, and orbital computed tomography. PBMCs were isolated from more than 9 ml of fresh peripheral blood by Ficoll-Paque density gradient centrifugation. Trizol reagent was used to extract total RNA, and RNA quality was then checked on an Agilent 2100 Bioanalyzer.

The TCR comes from a woman in her 50s with Graves' hyperthyroidism. The chain links TRBV7-9 with TRBJ2-7; 7 central nucleotides agree with TRBD1. Sequencing was performed on blood. DNA sequence: TGTGCCAGCAGCCCGGGACAGAACTACGAGCAGTACTTC. This yields the protein CASSPGQNYEQYF.